These 2 T cell receptor beta chains originate from one sample sequenced in a study of T cell repertoires in cytomegalovirus infection. No antigen has been identified for these receptors. TCRdb passed the reads through MiXCR, listing each CDR3 protein once. The repertoire includes some 800,000 distinct CDR3 sequences, 32% of them detected once, and under 15% sits in the top ten. Sequenced material: cultured CD8+ T cells from PBMCs, taken from culture after CMV antigen stimulation. Receptors originate from a human donor in good health (CMV status not recorded). Some clones in this sample may be carry-over from other donors' samples.

V and J are TRBV20-1 and TRBJ1-2; D is unclear. CDR1 DFQATT and CDR2 SNEGSKA come from the germline V gene (reference sequence). The CDR3 contains 14 residues. Between the trimmed V and J ends, which lost 5 bases and 2 bases, there was a span of 15 bases. This CDR3 reads CSAHTREDNYGYTF. CDR3 nucleotide sequence: TGCAGTGCTCACACCCGGGAAGACAACTATGGCTACACCTTC.

This clonotype turned up a few times. This chain connects TRBV9 to TRBJ2-1; D might be TRBD1 or TRBD2, each matching 6 bases. The germline V gene encodes CDR1 SGDLS and CDR2 YYNGEE. V was trimmed by 0 bases and J by 8 bases, leaving 15 bases between them. This CDR3 contains 15 residues. Written as DNA, the CDR3 is TGTGCCAGCAGCGTAGCTCGAGGGGGGTGGGATGAGCAGTTCTTC. It yields the protein CASSVARGGWDEQFF. Filled out from reference TRBV9 and TRBJ2-1, the complete variable domain reads DSGVTQTPKHLITATGQRVTLRCSPRSGDLSVYWYQQSLDQGLQFLIQYYNGEERAKGNILERFSAQQFPDLHSELNLSSLELGDSALYFCASSVARGGWDEQFFGPGTRLTVL.